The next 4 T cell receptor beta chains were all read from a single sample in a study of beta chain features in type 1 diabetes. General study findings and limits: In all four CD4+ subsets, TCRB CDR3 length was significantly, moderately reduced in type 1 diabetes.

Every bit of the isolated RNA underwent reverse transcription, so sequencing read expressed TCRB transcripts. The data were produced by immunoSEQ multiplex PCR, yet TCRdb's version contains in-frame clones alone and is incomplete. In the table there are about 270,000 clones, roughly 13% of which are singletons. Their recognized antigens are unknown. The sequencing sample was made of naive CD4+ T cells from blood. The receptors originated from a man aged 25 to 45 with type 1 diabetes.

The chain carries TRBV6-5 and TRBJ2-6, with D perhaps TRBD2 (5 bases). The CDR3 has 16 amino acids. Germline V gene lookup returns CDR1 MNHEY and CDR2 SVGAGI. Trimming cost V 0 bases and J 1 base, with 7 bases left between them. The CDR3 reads CASSYSAASGANVLTF. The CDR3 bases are TGTGCCAGCAGTTACTCAGCGGCTTCTGGGGCCAACGTCCTGACTTTC.

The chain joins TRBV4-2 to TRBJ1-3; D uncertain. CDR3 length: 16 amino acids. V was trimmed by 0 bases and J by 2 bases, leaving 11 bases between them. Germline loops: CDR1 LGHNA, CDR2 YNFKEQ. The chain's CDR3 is CASSQETSITGNTIYF. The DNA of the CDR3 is TGTGCCAGCAGCCAAGAGACATCCATTACTGGAAACACCATATATTTT.

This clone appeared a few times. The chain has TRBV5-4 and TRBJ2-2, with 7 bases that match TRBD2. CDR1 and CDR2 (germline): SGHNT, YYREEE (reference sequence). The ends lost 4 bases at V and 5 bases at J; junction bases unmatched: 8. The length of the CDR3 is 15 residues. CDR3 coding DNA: TGTGCCAGCAGCCCCCACGGGGAGGGGACCGGGGAGCTGTTTTTT. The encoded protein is CASSPHGEGTGELFF.

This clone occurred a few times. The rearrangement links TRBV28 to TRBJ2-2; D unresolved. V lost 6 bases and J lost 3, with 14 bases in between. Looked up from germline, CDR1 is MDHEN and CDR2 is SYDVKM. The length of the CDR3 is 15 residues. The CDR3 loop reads CASSRVVAYTGELFF. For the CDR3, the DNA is TGTGCCAGCAGCCGGGTAGTGGCATACACCGGGGAGCTGTTTTTT.